Following are 6 T cell receptor beta chains from one sample sequenced in a study of T cells after yellow fever vaccination. A single record per CDR3 protein comes from TCRdb applying MiXCR to the 5' RACE reads. The sample has roughly 120,000 distinct CDR3 sequences; 8.4% are singletons. The sample here was CD8+ T cells sorted from PBMCs, taken 45 days after the yellow fever booster vaccination. The source of these receptors is a man between 25 and 39 years old who received the YFV17D yellow fever vaccine.

Many counts were recorded for this clonotype. The chain joins TRBV5-6 to TRBJ2-6; 11 bases agree with TRBD2. This CDR3 comprises 21 residues. Germline trimming cut 5 bases from V and 3 bases from J; bases unmatched to any gene: 19. The V gene's germline CDR1 is SGHDT and CDR2 YYEEEE. The CDR3 region is CASSSGTGLLAGVHGANVLTF. For the CDR3, the DNA is TGTGCCAGCAGTTCCGGGACAGGGCTACTAGCGGGAGTTCATGGGGCCAACGTCCTGACTTTC.

This clonotype was observed many times. This chain uses TRBV2 with TRBJ2-7; D might be TRBD1 (5 bases). The V end lost 10 bases, the J end lost 1 base, and 8 bases lay between the germline ends. Germline CDR1 is SNHLY and CDR2 is FYNNEI. This CDR3 has 11 residues. CDR3 sequence reads: CATTGSYEQYF. The CDR3 DNA follows: TGTGCCACAACAGGTTCCTACGAGCAGTACTTC. The full variable domain, rest sourced from reference TRBV2 and TRBJ2-7, is EPEVTQTPSHQVTQMGQEVILRCVPISNHLYFYWYRQILGQKVEFLVSFYNNEISEKSEIFDDQFSVERPDGSNFTLKIRSTKLEDSAMYFCATTGSYEQYFGPGTRLTVT.

This clonotype occurred many times. The J gene is TRBJ2-7, the V gene TRBV27; 14 bases agree with TRBD2. V shed 5 bases, J shed 4 bases, and the junction held 7 bases outside the gene matches. Germline loops: CDR1 MNHEY, CDR2 SMNVEV (reference sequence). CDR3 length: 16 residues. This CDR3 is CASSHTGTSGSYEQYF. The DNA of the CDR3 is TGTGCCAGCAGTCACACCGGGACTAGCGGGAGTTACGAGCAGTACTTC.

This clonotype came up many times. This chain uses TRBV6-2 or TRBV6-3 with TRBJ2-7; D remains ambiguous. Germline V gene data show CDR1 as MNHEY and CDR2 as SVGEGT. This CDR3 comprises 14 residues. Trimming stripped 4 bases from V and 2 bases from J, with 12 bases between. The CDR3 sequence: CASSSTQRPYEQYF. The CDR3 coding sequence is TGTGCCAGCAGTTCCACACAGCGACCCTACGAGCAGTACTTC.

This clonotype was picked up many times. The rearrangement links TRBV10-3 to TRBJ2-7; 7 bases align to TRBD2. The CDR3 runs 13 residues. Germline trimming cut 7 bases from V and 3 bases from J; bases unmatched to any gene: 6. The germline V gene has CDR1 ENHRY and CDR2 SYGVKD. CDR3 in DNA: TGTGCCATCAAAGGAGGCGGGAGCTACGAGCAGTACTTC. Amino acids: CAIKGGGSYEQYF.

The chain recombines TRBV14 with TRBJ2-1, with D possibly being TRBD1 or TRBD2 (5 bases each). Germline V gene lookup returns CDR1 SGHDN and CDR2 FVKESK. V was pared by 4 bases and J by 6 bases, with 13 bases between. This CDR3 region has 14 residues. Written as DNA, the CDR3 is TGTGCCAGCAGCCCTTGGGGGTCTGGCAATGAGCAGTTCTTC. This sequence encodes CASSPWGSGNEQFF.